This TCR beta chain was documented in a study of T cell responses to AZD1222 COVID-19 vaccine. Study findings and constraints: Of the AZD1222 recipients, only five to seven were seropositive at baseline. Dominant at 160-218 and 743-854, vaccine-associated CD4 TCRs also spanned spike.

To note about this clone: Its antigen is unknown.

This CDR3 spans 16 amino acids. The ends were cut back, 2 bases at V and 1 base at J, with 12 bases in the middle. Germline CDR1 MNHEY, CDR2 SVGAGI. Assay: immunoSEQ multiplex PCR; the TCRdb copy retains only in-frame clones and omits some. The table includes approximately 130,000 clones, 89% detected once. The starting material was peripheral blood, obtained 28 days after the second AZD1222 dose. This clonotype originated in an adult who received the AZD1222 COVID-19 vaccine. The V and J genes are TRBV6-5 and TRBJ1-3, with D possibly matching TRBD1 (6 bases). As DNA, the CDR3 is TGTGCCAGCAGTTACGGCACAGGGCCGTCTGGAAACACCATATATTTT. Amino acid sequence: CASSYGTGPSGNTIYF.